Listed here are 2 T cell receptor beta chains from one sample, sequenced in a study of cytomegalovirus exposure and HLA in healthy donors. Use of 60 Vbeta and 13 Jbeta primers characterized the PCR. Clones were sequenced by immunoSEQ multiplex PCR, and TCRdb holds only the in-frame ones, with some missing. The data hold around 80,000 clones, with approximately 60% observed a single time. Sequencing was done on a sample of PBMCs. The receptors derive from a male donor in good health and CMV-seropositive.

This clone is judged medium-sized. The chain employs TRBV9 and TRBJ2-7; 10 positions agree with TRBD1. The J segment lost 2 bases and the V segment lost 4 bases, leaving 12 bases of the junction unmatched. The CDR3 runs to 17 residues. Germline-derived CDR1 and CDR2 are SGDLS and YYNGEE. In DNA form, the CDR3 reads TGTGCCAGCAGCTCAAGCGACAGGGGGCTTTCTGCCTACGAGCAGTACTTC. It codes for CASSSSDRGLSAYEQYF.

The chain is built from TRBV19 and TRBJ2-7, with D perhaps matching TRBD2 (5 bases). The CDR3 loop spans 14 amino acids. V was cut by 8 bases and J by 4 bases, with 18 bases left in between. CDR1 LNHDA and CDR2 SQIVND come from the germline V gene (reference sequence). CDR3 loop: CASSTSARVYEQYF. The CDR3, as DNA: TGTGCCAGTTCGACCTCGGCGAGGGTTTACGAGCAGTACTTC. The full variable domain, its missing parts supplied by reference TRBV19 and TRBJ2-7, is DGGITQSPKYLFRKEGQNVTLSCEQNLNHDAMYWYRQDPGQGLRLIYYSQIVNDFQKGDIAEGYSVSREKKESFPLTVTSAQKNPTAFYLCASSTSARVYEQYFGPGTRLTVT.